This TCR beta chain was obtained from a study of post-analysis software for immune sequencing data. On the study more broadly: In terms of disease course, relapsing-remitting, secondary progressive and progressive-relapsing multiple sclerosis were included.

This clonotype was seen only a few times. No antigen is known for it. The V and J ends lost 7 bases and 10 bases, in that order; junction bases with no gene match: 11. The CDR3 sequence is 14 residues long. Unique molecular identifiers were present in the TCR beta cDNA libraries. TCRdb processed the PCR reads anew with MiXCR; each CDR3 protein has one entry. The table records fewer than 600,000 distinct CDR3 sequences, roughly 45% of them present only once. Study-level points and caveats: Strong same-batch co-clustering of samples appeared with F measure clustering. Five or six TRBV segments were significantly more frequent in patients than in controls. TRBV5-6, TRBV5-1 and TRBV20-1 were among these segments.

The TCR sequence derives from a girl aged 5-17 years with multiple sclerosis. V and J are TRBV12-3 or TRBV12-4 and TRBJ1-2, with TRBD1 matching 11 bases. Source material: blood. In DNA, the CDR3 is TGTGCCAGCAAACAGGGGGACAGGGGGTTCTTCTACACCTTC. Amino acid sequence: CASKQGDRGFFYTF.